This entry lists 2 T cell receptor beta chains sequenced from one sample in a study of beta chain features in type 1 diabetes. As every portion of the isolated RNA was reverse transcribed, the sequencing read expressed TCRB transcripts. Profiling relied on immunoSEQ multiplex PCR, and the TCRdb table lists in-frame clones only, not all of them. The table has about 370,000 clones, around 16% seen once. The sequencing input was naive CD4+ T cells from blood. These receptors were obtained from a woman aged 18-30 years in good health.

The chain uses TRBV10-3 and TRBJ1-2; 8 nucleotides align to TRBD1. CDR1 is ENHRY and CDR2 is SYGVKD in the germline V gene. The CDR3 is made up of 14 amino acids. V dropped 8 bases and J dropped 5; count of bases not matched to a gene: 10. CDR3 nucleotide sequence: TGTGCCATCCGTCCGACAGGGGAAGGTTATGGCTACACCTTC. Translation: CAIRPTGEGYGYTF.

Note on this clone: The same CDR3 arises from other DNA sequences in this sample as well. CDR3 nucleotide sequence: TGCAGCGTCTCACGGGGGAACACTGAAGCTTTCTTT. Its protein product is CSVSRGNTEAFF. V and J are TRBV29-1 and TRBJ1-1; no clear D. The CDR3 is 12 amino acids. Germline V gives CDR1 SQVTM, CDR2 ANQGSEA. The V end lost 6 bases, the J end lost 1 base, and 9 bases lay between the germline ends.